This T cell receptor (beta chain) comes out of a study of shared clonotypes between healthy human individuals. Whole-study results and caveats: Shared clonotypes across all four donors exceeded non-shared ones in generation probability. The sampled material consisted only of blood, and tissue repertoires are likely to differ.

Note on this clone: Its antigen is unidentified.

The material for each subset, its genomic DNA, was split evenly across several immunoSEQ plates. The protocol was immunoSEQ multiplex PCR, while the TCRdb copy is restricted to in-frame clones and leaves out a portion. In the table there are about 2.1 million clones, 85% to 95% of which are singletons. Naive CD8 cells lacked CD45RO, underwent positive selection for CCR7 and left out terminally differentiated effector memory CD45RA+ cells. CDR1 and CDR2 (germline): KGHSH, LQKENI. This CDR3 spans 14 amino acids. V was clipped by 6 bases and J by 2 bases, with 14 bases between them. This TCR was sampled from a man aged 18 to 30 in good health. Some clones in this sample may be carry-over from other donors' samples. The source material was naive CD8+ T cells from PBMCs. The genes are TRBV18 and TRBJ2-7; D not certain. The CDR3 loop reads CASSAAPKAYEQYF. The CDR3 coding sequence is TGTGCCAGCTCGGCCGCGCCCAAGGCCTACGAGCAGTACTTC. Looking up the rest from reference TRBV18 and TRBJ2-7 gives the full variable domain: NAGVMQNPRHLVRRRGQEARLRCSPMKGHSHVYWYRQLPEEGLKFMVYLQKENIIDESGMPKERFSAEFPKEGPSILRIQQVVRGDSAAYFCASSAAPKAYEQYFGPGTRLTVT.